This is a list of T cell receptor beta chains from one sample in a study of shared clonotypes between healthy human individuals. Produced via immunoSEQ multiplex PCR; TCRdb's table is partial and in-frame only. The data contain about a million clones, about 77% of them singletons. Sequencing input: memory CD4+ T cells sorted from blood. The origin of the receptors is a man aged 18-30 years in good health. Each CDR3 is given with its conserved first and last residue. Each record gives: J gene, clone size, V gene, D gene, CDR3 length, CDR3 DNA, CDR3 protein. D genes are given only for firm matches. Expanded clones get a size class; other rows say once, few or many, or leave the size out.

>TRBJ1-4|many|TRBV10-2|TRBD1|14
TGCGCCAGCAACACCGGGACAGGGAATGAAAAACTGTTTTTT
CASNTGTGNEKLFF
>TRBJ2-5|.|TRBV30|.|14
TGTGCCTCTTTACCTCGACTCGTCCAAGAGACCCAGTACTTC
CASLPRLVQETQYF
>TRBJ1-2|.|TRBV9|.|13
TGTGCCAGCAGCGTAGAGGGGGTTGGTGGCTACACCTTC
CASSVEGVGGYTF
>TRBJ2-7|few|TRBV28|TRBD2|15
TGTGCCACCACAGTGGGGGGGTGGGGGTCCTACGAGCAGTACTTC
CATTVGGWGSYEQYF
>TRBJ1-6|.|TRBV5-1|.|14
TGCGCCAGCAGCCCGTCGGGGGATAATTCACCCCTCCACTTT
CASSPSGDNSPLHF
>TRBJ2-5|.|TRBV4-2|.|17
TGTGCCAGCAGCCGCCGCCTGGCGGATCTCTCGCAAGAGACCCAGTACTTC
CASSRRLADLSQETQYF
>TRBJ2-1|few|TRBV5-4|TRBD2|15
TGTGCCAGCAGCTTGCGGGGGGGCACCTACAATGAGCAGTTCTTC
CASSLRGGTYNEQFF
>TRBJ2-1|many|TRBV7-2|TRBD2|15
TGTGCCAGCACTCTAGCGGGGGGCCTGGACAATGAGCAGTTCTTC
CASTLAGGLDNEQFF
>TRBJ1-3|once|TRBV9|.|15
TGTGCCAGCAGACCGGGACCGACGTTGGGAAACACCATATATTTT
CASRPGPTLGNTIYF
>TRBJ2-2|.|TRBV6-1|.|13
TGTGCCAGCAGCCCAGGGGGGGGCGGGGAGCTGTTTTTT
CASSPGGGGELFF
>TRBJ2-3|once|TRBV6-1|.|14
TGTGCCAGCAGTGTAAATGTGAACACAGATACGCAGTATTTT
CASSVNVNTDTQYF
>TRBJ2-2|.|TRBV25-1|TRBD1|16
TGTGCCAGCAGTGAGGGGACAGCGGCGAACACCGGGGAGCTGTTTTTT
CASSEGTAANTGELFF
>TRBJ2-1|.|TRBV6-1|.|14
TGTGCCAGCGGAGACACGGGGCCCTACAATGAGCAGTTCTTC
CASGDTGPYNEQFF
>TRBJ1-1|.|TRBV28|.|13
TGTGCCAGCAGTCAAGGGGACTACACTGAAGCTTTCTTT
CASSQGDYTEAFF
>TRBJ1-6|.|TRBV2|TRBD1|15
TGTGCCAGCATGAGACAGGGCGGGATTAATTCACCCCTCCACTTT
CASMRQGGINSPLHF
>TRBJ1-5|.|TRBV2|TRBD1|13
TGTGCCAGCACAGACAGGGCCGGACAGCCCCAGCATTTT
CASTDRAGQPQHF
>TRBJ1-6|.|TRBV30|.|12
TGTGCCTGGGGGACTGTGGATTCACCCCTCCACTTT
CAWGTVDSPLHF
>TRBJ2-4|.|TRBV10-1|.|13
TGCGCCAGCAGTGAGTCTGGGGTGGACATTCAGTACTTC
CASSESGVDIQYF
>TRBJ2-7|.|TRBV19|.|16
TGTGCCAGTAGTCCCCGATTAGGGGCCAGCTCCTACGAGCAGTACTTC
CASSPRLGASSYEQYF
>TRBJ1-6|once|TRBV5-1|.|15
TGCGCCAGCACGCTGGATAGCTCCTATAATTCACCCCTCCACTTT
CASTLDSSYNSPLHF
>TRBJ1-4|.|TRBV14|.|15
TGTGCCAGCAGCCAAGACTCCCGGAATAATGAAAAACTGTTTTTT
CASSQDSRNNEKLFF
>TRBJ2-2|.|TRBV7-3|TRBD2|17
TGTGCCAGCAGCCCCTTGCGGGGGGGCCGGTACACCGGGGAGCTGTTTTTT
CASSPLRGGRYTGELFF
>TRBJ2-7|few|TRBV2|TRBD1|14
TGTGCCAGCAGTGTAGGGCAGGGGGCCTACGAGCAGTACTTC
CASSVGQGAYEQYF
>TRBJ1-2|.|TRBV30|.|12
TGTGCCTGGAGTCCCGAGGGGGTTGGCTACACCTTC
CAWSPEGVGYTF
>TRBJ2-7|few|TRBV6-1|.|11
TGTGCACTGGGGGGGAGGACAGCCCAGTACTTC
CALGGRTAQYF
>TRBJ1-1|.|TRBV9|TRBD1|15
TGTGCCAGCAGCGTAGATGGCAGGGGGGTACGAGAAGCTTTCTTT
CASSVDGRGVREAFF
>TRBJ2-5|few|TRBV29-1|TRBD1|15
TGCAGCGTCGGGACAGGGGGTACGAGGACAAATAACCAGTACTTC
CSVGTGGTRTNNQYF
>TRBJ2-3|few|TRBV9|.|13
TGTGCCAGCGCCTTCCAGGGGACAGATACGCAGTATTTT
CASAFQGTDTQYF
>TRBJ1-2|once|TRBV6-5|TRBD1|12
TGTGCCAGCAGCCCGGGACAGGGTCGTGTTAGCTTC
CASSPGQGRVSF
>TRBJ1-5|.|TRBV7-8|.|15
TGTGCCAGCAGCTTATCCGTCAATAGCAATCAGCCCCAGCATTTT
CASSLSVNSNQPQHF
>TRBJ1-2|.|TRBV13|.|17
TGTGCCAGCAGCTTAATTTATGAGGGACGGAATCCGGATGGCTACACCTTC
CASSLIYEGRNPDGYTF
>TRBJ2-3|.|TRBV28|.|14
TGTGCCAGCAGTCTCATGACAGGAACAGATACGCAGTATTTT
CASSLMTGTDTQYF
>TRBJ2-5|.|TRBV5-5|.|13
TGTGCCAGCAGCTTGGAGCATCAAGAGACCCAGTACTTC
CASSLEHQETQYF
>TRBJ2-3|.|TRBV9|TRBD2|15
TGTGCCAGCAGCCCTCTAGCGGGGGTTGGAGATACGCAGTATTTT
CASSPLAGVGDTQYF
>TRBJ2-1|.|TRBV9|TRBD2|16
TGTGCCAGCAGCGTAGGAGGTAGCGGGGGGACCAATGAGCAGTTCTTC
CASSVGGSGGTNEQFF
>TRBJ1-6|few|TRBV5-1|.|15
TGCGCCAGCAGCAGGGCAGGGGATAATAATTCACCCCTCCACTTT
CASSRAGDNNSPLHF
>TRBJ2-6|.|TRBV19|.|14
TGTGCCAGTAGGTATAACTCTGGGGCCAACGTCCTGACTTTC
CASRYNSGANVLTF
>TRBJ1-3|.|TRBV10-3|.|13
TGTGCCATCAGTGAGGGGGCGGCAAACACCATATATTTT
CAISEGAANTIYF
>TRBJ1-5|.|TRBV19|.|12
TGTGCCAGTAATGAGGGGCCTCAGCCCCAGCATTTT
CASNEGPQPQHF
>TRBJ1-6|.|TRBV19|.|14
TGTGCCAGTAGGGCCGGGAAGCGGGATTCACCCCTCCACTTT
CASRAGKRDSPLHF
>TRBJ2-7|.|TRBV7-2|TRBD2|15
TGTGCCAGCAGCTCGAGAGCGGGAGCGGCTTACGAGCAGTACTTC
CASSSRAGAAYEQYF
>TRBJ1-2|.|TRBV7-8|.|14
TGTGCCAGCAGCTTAGATGGGGGTGGCTATGGCTACACCTTC
CASSLDGGGYGYTF
>TRBJ2-7|.|TRBV2|.|13
TGTGCCAGCAGTGAAGCGGGGGTCTACGAGCAGTACTTC
CASSEAGVYEQYF
>TRBJ2-2|.|TRBV5-6|.|17
TGTGCCAGCAGCTTGGCCGGACTATCACAAAGAAACGGGGAGCTGTTTTTT
CASSLAGLSQRNGELFF
>TRBJ2-5|.|TRBV5-5|TRBD1|15
TGTGCCAGCAGCTCGTATAGGGGGCCCCAAGAGACCCAGTACTTC
CASSSYRGPQETQYF
>TRBJ2-3|.|TRBV5-8|.|15
TGTGCCAGCAGCTTGGAAGGCGGACACACAGATACGCAGTATTTT
CASSLEGGHTDTQYF
>TRBJ2-7|.|TRBV6-5|TRBD2|15
TGTGCCAGCAGTTACTCGTCTAGCGGGGTGTACGAGCAGTACTTC
CASSYSSSGVYEQYF
>TRBJ2-7|.|TRBV10-3|.|12
TGTGCCATCAGTGGGCAGTCGGAGGAGCAGTACTTC
CAISGQSEEQYF
>TRBJ1-6|.|TRBV5-5|.|14
TGTGCCAGCAGCTGGGAATCCTATAATTCACCCCTCCACTTT
CASSWESYNSPLHF